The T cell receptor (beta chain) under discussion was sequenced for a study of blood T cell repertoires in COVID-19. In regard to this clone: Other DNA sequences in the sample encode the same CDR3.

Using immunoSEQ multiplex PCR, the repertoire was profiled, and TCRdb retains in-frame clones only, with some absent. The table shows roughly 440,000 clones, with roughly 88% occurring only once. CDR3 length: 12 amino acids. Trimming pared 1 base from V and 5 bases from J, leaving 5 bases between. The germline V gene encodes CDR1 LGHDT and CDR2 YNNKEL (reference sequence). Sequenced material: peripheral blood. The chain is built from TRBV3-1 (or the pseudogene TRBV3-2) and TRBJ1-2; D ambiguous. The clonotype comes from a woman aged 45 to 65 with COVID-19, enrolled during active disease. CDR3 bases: TGTGCCAGCAGCCAAGGTCTGTATGGCTACACCTTC. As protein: CASSQGLYGYTF.